What follows are 20 T cell receptor beta chains derived from one specimen sequenced in a study of glioma-infiltrating T cells. TCR alpha and beta CDR3 regions were amplified from RNA using iRepertoire nested multiplex PCR. TCRdb re-analysed the multiplex PCR reads in MiXCR, keeping a single row per CDR3 protein. The sample consists of more than 350,000 distinct CDR3 sequences, approximately 42% of them appearing once. What was sequenced was glioma tissue, nonneoplastic brain tissue, or PBMCs (not recorded which). These receptor sequences come from a human donor with low-grade glioma or glioblastoma, undergoing nonglioma brain surgery, or in good health (not recorded which).

Ten or more counts support this clonotype. The rearrangement joins TRBV10-3 to TRBJ2-5; a possible D gene is TRBD2 (5 bases). The CDR3 runs 12 residues. V was clipped by 5 bases and J by 3 bases, with 7 bases between them. Per the germline V gene, CDR1 is ENHRY and CDR2 is SYGVKD. The CDR3 region has the DNA TGTGCCATCAGTACGGAGGAAGAGACCCAGTACTTC. It yields the protein CAISTEEETQYF.

This clonotype was recorded once. A much larger clone is a single base away; this may be a read error. The chain is built from TRBV28 and TRBJ2-7, with TRBD1 matching over 8 bases. Germline V lookup: CDR1 MDHEN, CDR2 SYDVKM. The CDR3 runs 14 residues. The V and J ends lost 8 bases and 1 base, in that order; junction bases with no gene match: 7. Here the CDR3 DNA reads TGTGCCAGCGGCATTGGACAGGGTTCCTACGAGCAGTACTTC. Amino acids: CASGIGQGSYEQYF.

Points on this clonotype: Because the CDR3 is missing its conserved closing phenylalanine or tryptophan, this is likely a read error. This chain joins TRBV4-1 and TRBJ2-7; 8 bases align to TRBD2. CDR3 length: 14 amino acids. Germline lookup yields CDR1 MGHRA and CDR2 YSYEKL. V lost 1 base to trimming and J lost 6 bases; unmatched junction nucleotides: 5. The CDR3, as DNA: TGCGCCAGCAGCCAAGGCGGGGGGCCCCCCGAGCAGTACCTC. Its protein product is CASSQGGGPPEQYL.

This clonotype has only one observation. The chain is built from TRBV7-2 and TRBJ2-7; D perhaps matches TRBD1 (8 bases). Germline lookup yields CDR1 SGHTA and CDR2 FQGNSA. Trimming took 6 bases from V and 3 from J, leaving 18 bases between them. This CDR3 spans 15 amino acids. Here the CDR3 DNA reads TGTGCCAGCAGTTTCGGACAGGGAGGGTTCTACGAGCAGTACTTC. Protein sequence: CASSFGQGGFYEQYF.

This clonotype was seen a handful of times. The chain links TRBV4-3 to TRBJ1-2; TRBD1 is a possible D gene (6 bases). This CDR3 region has 17 residues. CDR1 LGHNA and CDR2 YSLEER come from the germline V gene. V was pared by 0 bases and J by 0 bases, with 14 bases between. The CDR3 region has the DNA TGCGCCAGCAGCCAAGATTTAAGACAGGCTACTAACTATGGCTACACCTTC. It yields the protein CASSQDLRQATNYGYTF.

About this clonotype: The CDR3 ends on some other residue instead of the conserved phenylalanine or tryptophan, so this is likely a read error. The chain joins TRBV7-3 to TRBJ2-7; 11 nucleotides agree with TRBD1. CDR3 length equals 15 residues. Germline V CDR1 and CDR2: SGHTA, FQGTGA. Unmatched junction bases numbered 6, after V lost 1 base and J lost 7 bases. The CDR3 protein is CASSLRDRGLDEQYL. CDR3 sequence (DNA): TGTGCCAGCAGCTTAAGGGACAGGGGGTTGGATGAGCAGTACTTA.

This sequence joins TRBV12-3 or TRBV12-4 and TRBJ2-1; D not resolved. V lost 6 bases, J lost 3 bases, and 12 bases lay in between. The CDR3 spans 14 residues. The CDR3 DNA reads as TGTGCCAGCAGGGGCCCAGGAAACTACAATGAGCAGTTCTTC. This translates into CASRGPGNYNEQFF.

Concerning this clonotype: Compared with germline, one end of the junction differs, possibly owing to a read error. V and J are TRBV28 and TRBJ1-2, with 12 positions matching TRBD1. The CDR3 covers 15 residues. Germline CDR1 is MDHEN and CDR2 is SYDVKM. CDR3 residues: CASSSPGTGGPIYSF. CDR3 DNA sequence: TGTGCCAGCAGTTCACCCGGGACAGGGGGCCCCATCTACAGCTTC.

This clonotype was counted many times. The chain carries TRBV27 and TRBJ2-7; D gene unclear. Deletions cut 2 bases from V and 12 bases from J, with 26 bases between. Germline values: CDR1 MNHEY, CDR2 SMNVEV (reference sequence). The CDR3 is 16 residues long. Here the CDR3 DNA reads TGTGCCAGCAGTTTACCCGATATTTCCACACCAGGTTTTCTGTACTTC. Its protein is CASSLPDISTPGFLYF.

This clonotype has just one count. A read error may account for a junction end that differs from germline. The J gene is TRBJ2-1, the V gene TRBV27; TRBD2 matches at 10 bases. The CDR3 extends over 16 amino acids. Germline V gene lookup returns CDR1 MNHEY and CDR2 SMNVEV (reference sequence). CDR3 bases: TGTGCCAGCAGTCTGTCTAGCGGGAGCTCCTACAATGAGAAGTTCTTC. Translated, it gives CASSLSSGSSYNEKFF.

Only a few counts were recorded for this clonotype. The genes are TRBV28 and TRBJ1-5, with D possibly TRBD1 on 5 matching bases. The CDR3 length is 20 residues. V lost 7 bases and J lost 0, with 28 bases in between. Germline loops: CDR1 MDHEN, CDR2 SYDVKM. In DNA, the CDR3 is TGTGCCAGCAACCTAAGGGGCCGGTGGGGGGTCCTCTATAGCAATCAGCCCCAGCATTTT. Its protein is CASNLRGRWGVLYSNQPQHF.

The chain combines TRBV6-1 with TRBJ2-1, with 7 bases that match TRBD1. This CDR3 has 14 amino acids. The germline CDR1 and CDR2 sequences are MNHNS and SASEGT. V shed 5 bases and J 5 bases; nucleotides not matched to a gene: 6. The CDR3, as DNA: TGTGCCAGCAGTCGGACAGGTCAGGACAATGAGCAGTTCTTC. Residues: CASSRTGQDNEQFF.

V and J are TRBV10-3 and TRBJ2-7; D remains ambiguous. Trimming pared 0 bases from V and 0 bases from J, leaving 12 bases between. From germline, CDR1 is ENHRY and CDR2 SYGVKD. The CDR3 consists of 16 residues. CDR3 sequence reads: CAISESPKGSSYEQYF. The CDR3 region has the DNA TGTGCCATCAGTGAGTCCCCTAAAGGCAGCTCCTACGAGCAGTACTTC.

This clonotype was observed once. The chain combines TRBV2 with TRBJ1-1; D uncertain. The ends were cut back, 10 bases at V and 5 bases at J, with 11 bases in the middle. This CDR3 has 11 amino acids. Germline V lookup: CDR1 SNHLY, CDR2 FYNNEI. As DNA, the CDR3 is TGTGCCACCTGGGGATCGACTGAAGCTTTCTTT. It codes for CATWGSTEAFF.

This clonotype has a count of ten or more. The DNA for the CDR3 is TGTGCCAGCAGCTTGGGGACTAGCGGAAGCACAGATACGCAGTATTTT. Encoded protein: CASSLGTSGSTDTQYF. This rearrangement joins TRBV7-9 to TRBJ2-3; 11 bases agree with TRBD2. Per the germline V gene, CDR1 is SEHNR and CDR2 is FQNEAQ (reference sequence). The CDR3 sequence is 16 residues long. Trimming removed 3 bases from V and 0 bases from J; junction bases left unmatched: 2. The full variable domain, rest sourced from reference TRBV7-9 and TRBJ2-3, is DTGVSQNPRHKITKRGQNVTFRCDPISEHNRLYWYRQTLGQGPEFLTYFQNEAQLEKSRLLSDRFSAERPKGSFSTLEIQRTEQGDSAMYLCASSLGTSGSTDTQYFGPGTRLTVL.

The chain is built from TRBV20-1 and TRBJ2-5; 8 bases line up with TRBD1. Germline V gene sequence: CDR1 DFQATT, CDR2 SNEGSKA (reference sequence). V lost 3 bases and J lost 5; bases outside the gene matches: 5. The length of the CDR3 is 13 residues. CDR3 nucleotides: TGCAGTGCTAGGGGACAGGCCGGGGAGACCCAGTACTTC. Translating gives CSARGQAGETQYF.

Ten or more counts support this clonotype. The chain is built from TRBV4-2 and TRBJ2-1, with D unresolved. The CDR3 is made up of 15 amino acids. The germline gives CDR1 LGHNA, CDR2 YNFKEQ. V gave up 0 bases and J gave up 3 bases, with 9 bases separating them. CDR3 sequence: CASSQDVADYNEQFF. The DNA for the CDR3 is TGTGCCAGCAGCCAAGATGTCGCTGACTACAATGAGCAGTTCTTC.

The sample holds a few counts of this clonotype. This chain uses TRBV20-1 with TRBJ2-5, with D perhaps TRBD1 (6 bases). CDR1 DFQATT and CDR2 SNEGSKA come from the germline V gene (reference sequence). V shed 5 bases and J shed 0 bases, with 10 bases lying between them. The CDR3 spans 13 residues. In DNA form, the CDR3 reads TGCAGTGCTGTTGACAGGAACCAAGAGACCCAGTACTTC. It encodes CSAVDRNQETQYF.

This clonotype was picked up one time. Since no conserved phenylalanine or tryptophan closes the CDR3, a read error is the likely cause. It is unclear where the CDR3 begins or ends on the DNA, so no DNA is shown, and the CDR3 is as TCRdb lists it. The CDR3 reads CASSSDRGPPI. The rearrangement joins TRBV28 to TRBJ2-3; TRBD1 is the table's D call and was not checked against the DNA. Germline CDR1 and CDR2: MDHEN and SYDVKM. The CDR3 length is 11 residues, termini included.

This clonotype came up a few times. The V gene is TRBV20-1, the J gene TRBJ1-2; 7 nucleotides align to TRBD1. The ends lost 6 bases at V and 6 bases at J; junction bases unmatched: 10. The CDR3 spans 13 residues. Germline V gene data show CDR1 as DFQATT and CDR2 as SNEGSKA (reference sequence). CDR3 protein: CSARQGIIDGYTF. In DNA, the CDR3 is TGCAGTGCAAGACAGGGAATAATCGATGGCTACACCTTC.